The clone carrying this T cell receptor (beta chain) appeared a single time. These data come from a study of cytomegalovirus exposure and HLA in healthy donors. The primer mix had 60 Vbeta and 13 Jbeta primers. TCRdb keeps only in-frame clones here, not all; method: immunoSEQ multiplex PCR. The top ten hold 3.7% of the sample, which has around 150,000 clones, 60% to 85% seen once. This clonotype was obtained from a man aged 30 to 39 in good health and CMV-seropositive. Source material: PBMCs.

The DNA for the CDR3 is TGTGCCAGCAAGTTACAGGGGATTGATACTGAAGCTTTCTTT. It specifies CASKLQGIDTEAFF. This sequence joins TRBV7-9 and TRBJ1-1, with 7 positions matching TRBD1. From germline, CDR1 is SEHNR and CDR2 FQNEAQ (reference sequence). The CDR3 contains 14 residues. V was pared by 7 bases and J by 5 bases, with 10 bases of the junction left unmatched.